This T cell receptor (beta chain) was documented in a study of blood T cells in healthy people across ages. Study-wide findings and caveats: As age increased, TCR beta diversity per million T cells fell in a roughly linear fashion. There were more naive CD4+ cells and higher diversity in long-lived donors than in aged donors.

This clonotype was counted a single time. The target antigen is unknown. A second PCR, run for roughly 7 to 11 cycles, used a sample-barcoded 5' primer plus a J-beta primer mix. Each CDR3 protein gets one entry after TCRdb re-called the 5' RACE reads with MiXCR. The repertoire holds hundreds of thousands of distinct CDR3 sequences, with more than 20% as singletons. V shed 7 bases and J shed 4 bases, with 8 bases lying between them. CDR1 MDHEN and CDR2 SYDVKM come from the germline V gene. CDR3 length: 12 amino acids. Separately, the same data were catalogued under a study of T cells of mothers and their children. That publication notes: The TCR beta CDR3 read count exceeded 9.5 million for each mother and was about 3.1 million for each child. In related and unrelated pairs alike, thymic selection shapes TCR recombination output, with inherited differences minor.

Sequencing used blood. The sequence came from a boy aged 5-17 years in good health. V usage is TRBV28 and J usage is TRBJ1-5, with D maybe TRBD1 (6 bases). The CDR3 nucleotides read TGTGCCAGCAATACAGGGAATCAGCCCCAGCATTTT. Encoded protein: CASNTGNQPQHF.